Each of the 22 T cell receptor beta chains below was sequenced from the same sample in a study of blood T cell repertoires in COVID-19. The method was immunoSEQ multiplex PCR; TCRdb's version includes in-frame clones alone and lacks a portion of them. The repertoire holds some 300,000 clones, with around 90% as singletons. Specimen: PBMCs or T cells enriched from blood (not recorded which). All receptors come from a woman in her fifties or sixties in a cohort exposed to, infected with or recovered from COVID-19 (not recorded which).

This chain uses TRBV5-1 with TRBJ2-7, with TRBD2 matching 14 bases. Germline trimming cut 4 bases from V and 6 bases from J; bases unmatched to any gene: 12. The V gene's germline CDR1 is SGHRS and CDR2 YFSETQ. The CDR3 is made up of 17 amino acids. The CDR3 DNA sequence: TGCGCCAGCAGCATGTCCGGGACTAGCGGGAGCGGTGGCGAGCAGTACTTC. The encoded protein is CASSMSGTSGSGGEQYF.

The V call is TRBV6-5, the J call TRBJ2-7, with D unclear. The V gene lost 6 bases and the J gene lost 3 bases, with 9 bases spanning the gap. Germline V gene data show CDR1 as MNHEY and CDR2 as SVGAGI. The CDR3 consists of 12 residues. CDR3 bases: TGTGCCAGCAGATCCAGGCTCTACGAGCAGTACTTC. Protein: CASRSRLYEQYF.

Only a few counts were recorded for this clone. V is TRBV19 and J is TRBJ2-6, with TRBD1 as a possible D gene (5 bases). The germline V gene encodes CDR1 LNHDA and CDR2 SQIVND (reference sequence). The CDR3 is 16 amino acids. Trimming removed 3 bases at V and 2 bases at J, with 11 bases between. CDR3 sequence: CASSMGRRTGANVLTF. The DNA for the CDR3 is TGTGCCAGTAGTATGGGGCGAAGGACTGGGGCCAACGTCCTGACTTTC.

The rearrangement joins TRBV7-9 to TRBJ2-7; TRBD2 matches 8 bases. Germline CDR1 reads SEHNR; CDR2 reads FQNEAQ (reference sequence). Germline trimming cut 2 bases from V and 2 bases from J; bases unmatched to any gene: 5. The CDR3 loop spans 15 amino acids. The CDR3 is CASSLRGSGAYEQYF. The CDR3, as DNA: TGTGCCAGCAGCTTAAGGGGTAGCGGGGCCTACGAGCAGTACTTC.

In its sample, this clone was seen many times. The chain links TRBV3-1 (or the pseudogene TRBV3-2) to TRBJ1-4; 9 positions match TRBD1. J gave up 6 bases and V 6 bases, and 5 bases lay outside the gene matches. The CDR3 length is 14 residues. Germline V gene lookup returns CDR1 LGHDT and CDR2 YNNKEL (reference sequence). The CDR3 reads CASSPGTGYEKLFF. CDR3 nucleotides: TGTGCCAGCAGTCCCGGGACAGGGTATGAAAAACTGTTTTTT.

Only one count was recorded for this clone. The rearrangement uses TRBV5-1 and TRBJ2-3; 11 bases line up with TRBD2. The CDR3 has 18 residues. J lost 4 bases, V lost 1 base, and 11 bases had no gene match. Germline V lookup: CDR1 SGHRS, CDR2 YFSETQ. This chain's CDR3 is CASSLSGTSGTKADTQYF. The CDR3 DNA reads as TGCGCCAGCAGCTTGAGTGGGACTAGCGGTACGAAGGCAGATACGCAGTATTTT.

This chain uses TRBV3-1 (or the pseudogene TRBV3-2) with TRBJ2-2, with TRBD2 matching over 11 bases. J lost 7 bases, V lost 4 bases, and 11 bases had no gene match. The CDR3 sequence is 17 residues long. Germline values: CDR1 LGHDT, CDR2 YNNKEL (reference sequence). This CDR3 is CASSPLVGSGRGGELFF. For the CDR3, the DNA is TGTGCCAGCAGCCCCCTCGTTGGTAGCGGGAGGGGCGGGGAGCTGTTTTTT.

V and J are TRBV20-1 and TRBJ2-7, with 13 bases lining up with TRBD2. Unmatched junction bases numbered 10, after V lost 3 bases and J lost 5 bases. CDR1 and CDR2 from the germline V gene are DFQATT and SNEGSKA (reference sequence). The CDR3 spans 16 residues. For the CDR3, the DNA is TGCAGTGCTAGTACCCTCTCGGGACTAGCGGGACACGAGCAGTACTTC. It specifies CSASTLSGLAGHEQYF.

This clone was observed a few times. The chain uses TRBV7-9 and TRBJ2-7, with 8 bases fitting TRBD2. The germline gives CDR1 SEHNR, CDR2 FQNEAQ (reference sequence). Trimming took 5 bases from V and 4 from J; bases not matched to a gene: 13. This CDR3 comprises 16 residues. CDR3 protein: CASSARTREGRYEQYF. In DNA, the CDR3 is TGTGCCAGCAGCGCCAGGACCCGGGAGGGCCGATACGAGCAGTACTTC.

This chain joins TRBV15 and TRBJ2-3; TRBD1 matches 8 bases. The germline CDR1 and CDR2 sequences are LNHNV and YYDKDF (reference sequence). Trimming at V came to 0 bases and at J to 1 base, leaving 6 bases not matched to a gene. The CDR3 length is 17 residues. The CDR3 coding sequence is TGTGCCACCAGCAGAGATGAGGCGGACAGGGGCACAGATACGCAGTATTTT. This translates into CATSRDEADRGTDTQYF.

This clone was detected once. This chain uses TRBV28 with TRBJ2-7; D call uncertain. The V and J ends lost 4 bases and 7 bases respectively, with 11 bases between them. The CDR3 consists of 12 residues. Germline values: CDR1 MDHEN, CDR2 SYDVKM. CDR3 sequence (DNA): TGTGCCAGCAGTTCCGTGGAGTGGGAGCAGTACTTC. It encodes CASSSVEWEQYF.

In DNA form, the CDR3 reads TGCGCCAGCAGCCGCCTGGGAGGCTCCTACGAGCAGTACTTC. It specifies CASSRLGGSYEQYF. J is TRBJ2-7 and V is TRBV5-1, with D possibly matching TRBD2 (6 bases). Germline CDR1 SGHRS, CDR2 YFSETQ. V was pared by 4 bases and J by 0 bases, with 11 bases between. The CDR3 consists of 14 residues. Using reference TRBV5-1 and TRBJ2-7 for the parts outside the CDR3, the full variable domain is KAGVTQTPRYLIKTRGQQVTLSCSPISGHRSVSWYQQTPGQGLQFLFEYFSETQRNKGNFPGRFSGRQFSNSRSEMNVSTLELGDSALYLCASSRLGGSYEQYFGPGTRLTVT.

This clone was counted only a few times. This chain connects TRBV6-2 or TRBV6-3 to TRBJ2-7; no firm D call. V was clipped by 5 bases and J by 1 base, with 6 bases between them. Germline V gene lookup returns CDR1 MNHEY and CDR2 SVGEGT. The CDR3 loop spans 12 amino acids. CDR3 sequence reads: CASSTQSYEQYF. In nucleotides, the CDR3 is TGTGCCAGCAGTACCCAGTCCTACGAGCAGTACTTC.

This clone showed up just once. The rearrangement joins TRBV19 to TRBJ2-7, with D possibly matching TRBD2 (6 bases). The CDR3 has 13 residues. Germline V CDR1 and CDR2: LNHDA, SQIVND (reference sequence). V was clipped by 7 bases and J by 0 bases, with 10 bases between them. CDR3 sequence reads: CASKGRSSYEQYF. The DNA of the CDR3 is TGTGCCAGTAAAGGGAGGTCCTCCTACGAGCAGTACTTC.

The genes are TRBV6-5 and TRBJ1-5, with D unresolved. Germline V gene data show CDR1 as MNHEY and CDR2 as SVGAGI. V lost 0 bases and J lost 2, with 11 bases in between. CDR3 length: 16 amino acids. CDR3 DNA: TGTGCCAGCAGTTACTCGACGCCAGGCGGCAATCAGCCCCAGCATTTT. Translating gives CASSYSTPGGNQPQHF.

This clone was recorded only once. The chain combines TRBV6-2 or TRBV6-3 with TRBJ2-1; possibly TRBD1 for D (6 bases). Trimming removed 2 bases from V and 12 bases from J, with 17 bases in between. CDR3 length: 14 amino acids. In germline, CDR1 is MNHEY, CDR2 SVGEGT. The CDR3 loop reads CASSYPTGQTWQFF. In nucleotides, the CDR3 is TGTGCCAGCAGTTACCCGACAGGCCAAACTTGGCAGTTCTTC.

The V and J genes are TRBV11-2 and TRBJ2-1, with 7 bases identical to TRBD2. This CDR3 region has 16 residues. The V and J ends lost 0 bases and 6 bases, in that order; junction bases with no gene match: 8. CDR1 and CDR2 from the germline V gene are SGHAT and FQNNGV. The CDR3 spells CASSLEGGSGPNEQFF. The CDR3 DNA reads TGTGCCAGCAGCTTAGAAGGCGGGAGCGGTCCCAATGAGCAGTTCTTC.

The chain combines TRBV30 with TRBJ1-2, with TRBD1 matching 10 bases. Germline CDR1 GTSNPN, CDR2 SVGIG (reference sequence). This CDR3 is built from 14 residues. V lost 1 base to trimming and J lost 8 bases; unmatched junction nucleotides: 7. The CDR3 sequence is CAWSGGTGASGYTF. For the CDR3, the DNA is TGTGCCTGGAGTGGGGGGACAGGGGCGAGCGGCTACACCTTC.

The chain recombines TRBV28 with TRBJ1-3; D unclear. Germline CDR1 and CDR2: MDHEN and SYDVKM. The CDR3 is 16 residues long. V was cut by 6 bases and J by 2 bases, with 17 bases left in between. The CDR3 DNA sequence: TGTGCCAGCAGCCCTCCGGGTCGTACCCCTGGAAACACCATATATTTT. It specifies CASSPPGRTPGNTIYF.

The chain links TRBV12-5 to TRBJ2-7; D is possibly TRBD1 (7 bases). Trimming left V 0 bases short and J 6 bases short, with 18 bases between. CDR3 size: 16 residues. In germline, CDR1 is LGHNT, CDR2 FRNRAP. The CDR3 here is CASGLVPINRGGEQYF. In nucleotides, the CDR3 is TGTGCTAGTGGTTTGGTACCAATTAACAGGGGAGGCGAGCAGTACTTC.

This chain links TRBV20-1 with TRBJ2-1; 9 bases fit TRBD2. This CDR3 spans 17 amino acids. Germline lookup yields CDR1 DFQATT and CDR2 SNEGSKA (reference sequence). V gave up 3 bases and J gave up 3 bases; unmatched junction bases: 12. CDR3 protein: CSASNSGRRSYYNEQFF. The CDR3 DNA reads as TGCAGTGCTAGTAATAGCGGGAGAAGGTCGTACTACAATGAGCAGTTCTTC.

This chain joins TRBV2 and TRBJ1-6, with D possibly being TRBD1 (5 bases). In germline, CDR1 is SNHLY, CDR2 FYNNEI. This CDR3 has 15 amino acids. Trimming cost V 6 bases and J 4 bases, with 13 bases left between them. The CDR3 loop reads CASRMTVDYNSPLHF. For the CDR3, the DNA is TGTGCCAGCAGGATGACAGTTGATTATAATTCACCCCTCCACTTT.